The 18 T cell receptor beta chains presented below share a single source sample, sequenced in a study of blood T cells in healthy people across ages. Next came a second PCR, run for about 7 to 12 cycles, which used a sample-barcoded 5' primer along with a J-beta primer mix. In TCRdb, the 5' RACE reads were re-called with MiXCR into one record per CDR3 protein. The sample lists fewer than 750,000 distinct CDR3 sequences; under 65% were seen once. Sequencing was done on a sample of blood. The receptor source for this set is a woman over 75 in good health.

The rearrangement links TRBV28 to TRBJ2-7; tentatively, D is TRBD1 or TRBD2 (6 bases each). The V gene lost 8 bases and the J gene lost 1 base, with 15 bases spanning the gap. CDR3 size: 14 residues. CDR1 is MDHEN, CDR2 SYDVKM, per germline. In DNA, the CDR3 is TGTGCCAGCTCCCGAGGGGGACTTTCCTACGAGCAGTACTTC. This translates into CASSRGGLSYEQYF.

Ten or more counts support this clonotype. The junction does not match germline at one end; this may be a read error. Here the CDR3 DNA reads TGCAGCGGTGAAGAAGGACAGGGGGCGTACTTC. This translates into CSGEEGQGAYF. This chain joins TRBV29-1 and TRBJ2-7; 11 nucleotides align to TRBD1. CDR3 length equals 11 residues. Germline V gene sequence: CDR1 SQVTM, CDR2 ANQGSEA.

The gene calls are TRBV4-2 and TRBJ2-1; 10 nucleotides align to TRBD2. Germline V CDR1 and CDR2: LGHNA, YNFKEQ. This CDR3 is 17 amino acids long. V gave up 2 bases and J gave up 6 bases; unmatched junction bases: 10. The CDR3 is CASSQSPLASGSNEQFF. For the CDR3, the DNA is TGTGCCAGCAGCCAAAGTCCCTTGGCTAGCGGGAGCAATGAGCAGTTCTTC.

This clonotype was observed once. The chain links TRBV12-3 or TRBV12-4 to TRBJ1-2; D unresolved. This CDR3 is built from 13 residues. The V gene lost 5 bases and the J gene lost 4 bases, with 11 bases spanning the gap. The CDR3 bases are TGTGCCAGCAGTCATGGAAGGCGCTATGGCTACACCTTC. As protein: CASSHGRRYGYTF.

The V gene is TRBV7-6, the J gene TRBJ2-5; D uncertain. Germline CDR1 reads SGHVS; CDR2 reads FNYEAQ. Trimming stripped 1 base from V and 1 base from J, with 7 bases between. CDR3 length equals 14 residues. DNA of the CDR3: TGTGCCAGCAGCTTAGGTCATTCCCAAGAGACCCAGTACTTC. This codes for CASSLGHSQETQYF.

CDR3 region: CAWSVRPSEQYF. The CDR3 nucleotides are TGTGCCTGGAGTGTCAGGCCAAGCGAGCAGTACTTC. The chain recombines TRBV30 with TRBJ2-7; D is unresolved. Germline V gene data show CDR1 as GTSNPN and CDR2 as SVGIG (reference sequence). The V end lost 0 bases, the J end lost 6 bases, and 9 bases lay between the germline ends. The CDR3 loop spans 12 amino acids.

This clonotype has just a few counts. V is TRBV6-4 and J is TRBJ2-2; D ambiguous. Germline V gene lookup returns CDR1 MRHNA and CDR2 SNTAGT. V lost 5 bases and J lost 1, with 8 bases in between. The CDR3 is made up of 14 amino acids. CDR3 loop: CASSLGMNTGELFF. CDR3 nucleotides: TGTGCCAGCAGTCTGGGCATGAACACCGGGGAGCTGTTTTTT.

This chain joins TRBV29-1 and TRBJ2-1; no clear D gene. The germline V gene has CDR1 SQVTM and CDR2 ANQGSEA. Trimming pared 3 bases from V and 10 bases from J, leaving 16 bases between. The CDR3 covers 13 residues. This chain's CDR3 is CSVERSPGQEQFF. CDR3 coding DNA: TGCAGCGTTGAGCGATCCCCTGGGCAAGAGCAGTTCTTC.

The V and J genes are TRBV5-1 and TRBJ2-7; 11 nucleotides line up with TRBD2. With V trimmed by 0 bases and J by 5 bases, 4 bases remained unmatched. The germline V gene encodes CDR1 SGHRS and CDR2 YFSETQ. CDR3 size: 15 residues. The CDR3 loop reads CASSLAVSGRDEQYF. The DNA of the CDR3 is TGCGCCAGCAGCTTGGCAGTTAGCGGGAGGGACGAGCAGTACTTC.

CDR3 sequence: CASSERLTEKLFF. CDR3 nucleotides: TGTGCCAGCAGTGAAAGGCTCACGGAAAAACTGTTTTTT. This chain joins TRBV25-1 and TRBJ1-4; no firm D call. CDR1 and CDR2 (germline): MGHDK, SYGVNS. Trimming took 2 bases from V and 8 from J, leaving 9 bases between them. This CDR3 spans 13 amino acids.

As concerns this clonotype: A junction boundary mismatches the germline segment, possibly from a read error. The chain employs TRBV2 and TRBJ2-6; D might be TRBD1 or TRBD2, each matching 6 bases. This CDR3 has 17 amino acids. Germline loops: CDR1 SNHLY, CDR2 FYNNEI. CDR3 loop: CASSERGPNSGANVPTF. The CDR3 DNA reads TGTGCCAGCAGTGAACGGGGGCCAAATTCTGGGGCCAACGTCCCGACTTTC. Full variable domain (outside the CDR3, taken from reference TRBV2 and TRBJ2-6): EPEVTQTPSHQVTQMGQEVILRCVPISNHLYFYWYRQILGQKVEFLVSFYNNEISEKSEIFDDQFSVERPDGSNFTLKIRSTKLEDSAMYFCASSERGPNSGANVPTFGAGSRLTVL.

The J gene is TRBJ1-5, the V gene TRBV7-2; 7 positions match TRBD1. With V trimmed by 5 bases and J by 2 bases, 9 bases remained unmatched. Germline CDR1 is SGHTA and CDR2 is FQGNSA. CDR3 size: 16 residues. The CDR3 nucleotides read TGTGCCAGCAGCGCCAGACAGGGTGGAGGCAATCAGCCCCAGCATTTT. This gives the protein CASSARQGGGNQPQHF.

This clonotype has more than one count but fewer than ten. The chain joins TRBV27 to TRBJ2-1; no firm D call. With the DNA end fitting TRBJ2-7 better, the J assignment may be wrong. Germline CDR1 and CDR2: MNHEY and SMNVEV (reference sequence). The CDR3 has 16 residues. CDR3 bases: TGTGCCAGCAGTCGCCAGAGGCGGAGCTCCTACAATGAGCAGTACTTC. It translates to CASSRQRRSSYNEQYF.

This clonotype was picked up many times. V usage is TRBV29-1 and J usage is TRBJ2-6; D is perhaps TRBD1 (6 bases). This CDR3 has 14 amino acids. The germline V gene has CDR1 SQVTM and CDR2 ANQGSEA. The V end was cut by 5 bases, the J end by 0 bases, with 8 bases between. The CDR3 loop reads CSVKQGSGANVLTF. The CDR3 bases are TGCAGCGTTAAACAGGGCTCTGGGGCCAACGTCCTGACTTTC.

This chain joins TRBV7-3 and TRBJ2-1; 9 positions agree with TRBD2. CDR3 size: 15 residues. Germline trimming cut 4 bases from V and 8 bases from J; bases unmatched to any gene: 9. Germline V gives CDR1 SGHTA, CDR2 FQGTGA. Here the CDR3 reads CASSSSSGTNDEQFF. The CDR3 DNA sequence: TGTGCCAGCAGCTCTTCTAGCGGGACAAACGATGAGCAGTTCTTC.

The rearrangement joins TRBV5-1 to TRBJ2-2; D is undetermined. Deletions cut 4 bases from V and 1 base from J, with 11 bases between. Germline V gives CDR1 SGHRS, CDR2 YFSETQ. The CDR3 totals 15 residues. The CDR3 reads CASSLLTRNTGELFF. The CDR3 DNA sequence: TGCGCCAGCAGCCTTTTGACCCGGAACACCGGGGAGCTGTTTTTT.

This clonotype was detected a few times. The chain is built from TRBV12-3 or TRBV12-4 and TRBJ2-7; 9 bases are shared with TRBD1. CDR3 length equals 16 residues. The junction had 12 bases not matched to a gene; V was cut back by 6 bases and J by 3 bases. In nucleotides, the CDR3 is TGTGCCAGCAGATATGCCGGGACAGGGACTAACTACGAGCAGTACTTC. The encoded protein is CASRYAGTGTNYEQYF.

This chain uses TRBV20-1 with TRBJ2-5, with 7 positions matching TRBD1. The germline V gene has CDR1 DFQATT and CDR2 SNEGSKA (reference sequence). The CDR3 is made up of 16 amino acids. After removal of 5 bases from V and 0 bases from J, the junction contained 12 bases not matched to a gene. CDR3 residues: CSASLPGQWYQETQYF. CDR3 DNA sequence: TGCAGTGCTTCACTCCCGGGACAGTGGTACCAAGAGACCCAGTACTTC.